Listed below are T cell receptor beta chains from one sample, sequenced in a study of T cell responses to AZD1222 COVID-19 vaccine. Method: immunoSEQ multiplex PCR; TCRdb's copy keeps in-frame clones and lacks some. There are roughly 58,000 clones in the sample; roughly 89% occur only once, and 5% to 6.5% lies in the top ten. This specimen consisted of peripheral blood, obtained 28 days after the second AZD1222 dose. These receptor sequences come from an adult who received the AZD1222 COVID-19 vaccine. Both conserved end residues are part of each CDR3. D genes are given only for firm matches. The size entry is marked missing in some rows and otherwise reads once, few, many or a size class.

v_call,j_call,d_call,clone_size,cdr3_nt,cdr3_aa
TRBV7-9,TRBJ1-1,TRBD1,-,TGTGCCAGCAGCCTAGGGACAGCGAACACTGAAGCTTTCTTT,CASSLGTANTEAFF
TRBV13,TRBJ1-6,-,-,TGTGCCAGCACCGTGGCAGCCGGGGCAAGTTCACCCCTCCACTTT,CASTVAAGASSPLHF
TRBV15,TRBJ1-5,-,-,TGTGCCACCAGCAGAGACCCGGACAGCTATTATCAGCCCCAGCATTTT,CATSRDPDSYYQPQHF
TRBV29-1,TRBJ2-4,-,-,TGCAGCGCCCGTGTGAGCGCCGCAGCCCAGTACTTC,CSARVSAAAQYF
TRBV3-1/TRBV3-2,TRBJ2-1,-,-,TGTGCCAGCAGCCTTGGGCGAGCCTACAATGAGCAGTTCTTC,CASSLGRAYNEQFF
TRBV29-1,TRBJ2-7,-,-,TGCAGCGTTGTACAAATTTCCCCCCGCTACGAGCAGTACTTC,CSVVQISPRYEQYF
TRBV7-9,TRBJ1-1,-,-,TGTGCCAGCAGCCTGGCGGGGGGCAAGGGAACTGAAGCTTTCTTT,CASSLAGGKGTEAFF
TRBV2,TRBJ2-3,TRBD2,-,TGTGCCAGCAGTGAGTCGCTAGCGGGGACCACAGATACGCAGTATTTT,CASSESLAGTTDTQYF
TRBV4-1,TRBJ2-5,TRBD2,-,TGCGCCAGCAGCCAAGAACTAGCGGGGGGGCAAGAGACCCAGTACTTC,CASSQELAGGQETQYF
TRBV2,TRBJ2-3,-,-,TGTGCCAGCACCCTAGAGGGGATGGGGACAGATACGCAGTATTTT,CASTLEGMGTDTQYF
TRBV9,TRBJ2-2,-,-,TGTGCCAGCAGCGTTACCCCCTCCAGCACCGGGGAGCTGTTTTTT,CASSVTPSSTGELFF
TRBV3-1/TRBV3-2,TRBJ1-5,-,-,TGTGCCAGCGGGCGGGGTAGCAATCAGCCCCAGCATTTT,CASGRGSNQPQHF
TRBV4-2,TRBJ1-2,-,-,TGTGCCAGCATGCAAGGACGCGGCTACACCTTC,CASMQGRGYTF
TRBV5-1,TRBJ2-1,-,once,TGCGCCAGCAGCTTGGGGTTGCTAGCGACCCACAATGAGCAGTTCTTC,CASSLGLLATHNEQFF
TRBV11-1,TRBJ2-2,-,-,TGTGCCAGCAGCGTCTCAAGAAACACCGGGGAGCTGTTTTTT,CASSVSRNTGELFF
TRBV3-1/TRBV3-2,TRBJ1-1,-,-,TGTGCCAGCAGCCGGAACCGGGTGAACACTGAAGCTTTCTTT,CASSRNRVNTEAFF
TRBV10-3,TRBJ2-3,TRBD1,-,TGTGCCATCAGTGAGGAGGGGGCCGGCACAGATACGCAGTATTTT,CAISEEGAGTDTQYF
TRBV6-2/TRBV6-3,TRBJ1-1,TRBD1,once,TGTGCCAGCAGTTACGGGGCAGGGGGTTACACTGAAGCTTTCTTT,CASSYGAGGYTEAFF
TRBV7-3,TRBJ1-2,-,-,TGTGCCAGCAGCTTACTGCAGGGTAGTGGCTACACCTTC,CASSLLQGSGYTF
TRBV19,TRBJ1-1,-,-,TGTGCCAGTAGTCCGGGACGGAACACTGAAGCTTTCTTT,CASSPGRNTEAFF
TRBV19,TRBJ1-2,TRBD1,-,TGTGCCAGTAGTCTGCCCATAGCACCAGGGGGCTATGGCTACACCTTC,CASSLPIAPGGYGYTF
TRBV7-2,TRBJ2-7,-,once,TGTGCCAGCAGCTTAGAACAGGGAGCCTACGAGCAGTACTTC,CASSLEQGAYEQYF